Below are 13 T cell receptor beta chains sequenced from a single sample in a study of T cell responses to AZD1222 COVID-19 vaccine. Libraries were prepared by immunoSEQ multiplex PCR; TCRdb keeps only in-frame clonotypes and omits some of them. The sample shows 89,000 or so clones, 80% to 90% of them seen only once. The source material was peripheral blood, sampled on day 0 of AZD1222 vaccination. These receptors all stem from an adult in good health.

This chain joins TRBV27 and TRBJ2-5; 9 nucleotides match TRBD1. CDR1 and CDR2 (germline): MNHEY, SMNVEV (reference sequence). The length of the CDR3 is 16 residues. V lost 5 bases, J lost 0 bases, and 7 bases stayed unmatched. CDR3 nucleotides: TGTGCCAGCAGTAGTCAATGGGACAGGGACCAAGAGACCCAGTACTTC. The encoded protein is CASSSQWDRDQETQYF.

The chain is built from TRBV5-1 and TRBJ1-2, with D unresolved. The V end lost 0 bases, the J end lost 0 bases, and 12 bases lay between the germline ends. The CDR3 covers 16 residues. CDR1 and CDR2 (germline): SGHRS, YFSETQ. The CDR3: CASSLGGREANYGYTF. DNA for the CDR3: TGCGCCAGCAGCTTGGGTGGGAGGGAAGCTAACTATGGCTACACCTTC.

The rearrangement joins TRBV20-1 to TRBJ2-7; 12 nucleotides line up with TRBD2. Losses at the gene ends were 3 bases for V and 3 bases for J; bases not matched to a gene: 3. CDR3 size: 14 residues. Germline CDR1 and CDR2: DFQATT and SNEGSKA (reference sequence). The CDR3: CSASSSGRVYEQYF. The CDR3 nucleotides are TGCAGTGCTAGTTCTAGCGGGAGGGTCTACGAGCAGTACTTC.

This CDR3 reads CASSQGHRGVYGYTF. CDR3 sequence (DNA): TGTGCCAGCAGCCAAGGCCACAGGGGCGTCTATGGCTACACCTTC. The chain carries TRBV3-1 (or the pseudogene TRBV3-2) and TRBJ1-2, with 7 bases matching TRBD1. CDR3 length equals 15 residues. Looked up from germline, CDR1 is LGHDT and CDR2 is YNNKEL (reference sequence). The trim removed 1 base at V and 4 bases at J, leaving 6 bases unmatched.

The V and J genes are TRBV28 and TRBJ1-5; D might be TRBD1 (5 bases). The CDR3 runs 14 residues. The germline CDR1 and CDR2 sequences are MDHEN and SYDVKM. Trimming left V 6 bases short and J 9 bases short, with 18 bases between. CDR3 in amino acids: CASRPPRQKWPQHF. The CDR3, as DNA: TGTGCCAGCAGACCCCCCAGACAGAAATGGCCCCAGCATTTT.

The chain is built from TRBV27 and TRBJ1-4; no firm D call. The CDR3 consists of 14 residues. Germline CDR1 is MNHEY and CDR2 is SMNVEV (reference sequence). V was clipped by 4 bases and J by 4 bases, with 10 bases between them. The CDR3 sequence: CASSYGRLNEKLFF. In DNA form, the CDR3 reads TGTGCCAGCAGTTACGGACGCCTTAATGAAAAACTGTTTTTT.

DNA of the CDR3: TGCGCCAGCAGCCCGGGACACGGAAACACCGGGGAGCTGTTTTTT. Its protein product is CASSPGHGNTGELFF. The rearrangement links TRBV5-1 to TRBJ2-2, with a weak D call TRBD1 (6 bases). CDR1 and CDR2 (germline): SGHRS, YFSETQ. The CDR3 has 15 residues. The V end lost 4 bases, the J end lost 2 bases, and 12 bases lay between the germline ends.

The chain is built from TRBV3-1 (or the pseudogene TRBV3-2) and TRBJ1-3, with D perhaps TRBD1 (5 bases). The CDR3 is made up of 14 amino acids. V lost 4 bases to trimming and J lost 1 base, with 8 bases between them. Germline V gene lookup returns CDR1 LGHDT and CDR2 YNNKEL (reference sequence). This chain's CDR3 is CASSPGYSGNTIYF. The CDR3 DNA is TGTGCCAGCAGCCCAGGGTATTCTGGAAACACCATATATTTT.

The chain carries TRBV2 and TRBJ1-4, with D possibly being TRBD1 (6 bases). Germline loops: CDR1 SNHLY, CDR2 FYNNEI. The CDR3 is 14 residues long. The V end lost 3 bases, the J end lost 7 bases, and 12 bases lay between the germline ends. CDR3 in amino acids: CASSEIGGGEKLFF. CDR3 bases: TGTGCCAGCAGTGAGATAGGAGGGGGTGAAAAACTGTTTTTT.

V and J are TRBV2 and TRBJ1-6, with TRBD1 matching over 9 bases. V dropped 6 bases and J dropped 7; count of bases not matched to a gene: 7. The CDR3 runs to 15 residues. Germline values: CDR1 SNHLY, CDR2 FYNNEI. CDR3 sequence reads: CASRASGTGNSPLHF. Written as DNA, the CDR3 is TGTGCCAGCAGAGCCTCCGGGACAGGGAATTCACCCCTCCACTTT.

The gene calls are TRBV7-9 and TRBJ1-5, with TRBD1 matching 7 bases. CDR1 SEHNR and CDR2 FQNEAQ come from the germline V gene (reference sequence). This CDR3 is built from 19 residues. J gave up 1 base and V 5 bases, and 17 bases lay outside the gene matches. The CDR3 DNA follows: TGTGCCAGCAGCCGTGCGATAGAAACTACAGGGGCGAGCAATCAGCCCCAGCATTTT. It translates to CASSRAIETTGASNQPQHF.

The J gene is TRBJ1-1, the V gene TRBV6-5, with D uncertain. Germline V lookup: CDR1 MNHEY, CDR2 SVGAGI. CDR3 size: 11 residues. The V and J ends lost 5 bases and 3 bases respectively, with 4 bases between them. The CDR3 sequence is CASSLHTEAFF. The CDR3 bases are TGTGCCAGCAGTCTCCACACTGAAGCTTTCTTT.

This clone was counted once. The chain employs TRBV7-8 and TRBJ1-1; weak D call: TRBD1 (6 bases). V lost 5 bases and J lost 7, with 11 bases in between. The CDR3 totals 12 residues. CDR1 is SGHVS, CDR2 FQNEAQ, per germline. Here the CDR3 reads CASSHPRGEAFF. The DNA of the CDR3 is TGTGCCAGCAGCCACCCCAGGGGTGAAGCTTTCTTT.